This TCR beta chain emerged from a study of blood T cell repertoires in COVID-19. Here immunoSEQ multiplex PCR was the method, and the copy in TCRdb shows in-frame clones only, minus some. The table lists roughly 200,000 clones, 85% of them singletons. V was cut by 4 bases and J by 12 bases, with 19 bases left in between. CDR1 is SGHDN and CDR2 is FVKESK in the germline V gene. The CDR3 loop spans 14 amino acids. The source material was peripheral blood. The chain joins TRBV14 to TRBJ2-1, with D possibly being TRBD2 (5 bases). This TCR came from a woman in her sixties or seventies with acute or convalescent COVID-19. The CDR3 is CASSPPGSVFVQFF. The CDR3 nucleotides read TGTGCCAGCAGCCCCCCGGGATCCGTATTCGTGCAGTTCTTC.